The 9 T cell receptor beta chains in this list originate from one sample, sequenced in a study of OX40 agonist ivuxolimab in advanced cancers. Library method: the immunoSEQ multiplex PCR assay. Imported from immuneACCESS, the table was reduced by TCRdb to in-frame sequences with V and J called. These copies leave out some clones; in studies compared against another copy, an unresolved V gene accounts for under half, and the cause of the remainder is not known. The sample includes some 16,000 clones, with approximately 86% observed a single time. The ten largest clones take up 3.5% to 4% of the sample. This specimen consisted of CD4+ or CD8+ T cells sorted from blood, obtained in a trial of the OX40 agonist ivuxolimab. All receptors derive from an adult with an advanced solid tumor such as melanoma, head and neck, liver or kidney cancer.

V gene TRBV2 combines with J gene TRBJ1-1, with D tentatively TRBD1 (5 bases). In germline, CDR1 is SNHLY, CDR2 FYNNEI. The CDR3 runs 14 residues. V lost 6 bases and J lost 4, with 15 bases in between. The CDR3 DNA follows: TGTGCCAGCAGGGACGGTGGGGGGATCACTGAAGCTTTCTTT. Its protein product is CASRDGGGITEAFF.

The chain combines TRBV7-2 with TRBJ2-3; D possibly corresponds to TRBD1 (5 bases). V was cut by 1 base and J by 4 bases, with 15 bases left in between. The CDR3 is 16 residues long. CDR1 and CDR2 from the germline V gene are SGHTA and FQGNSA. CDR3 loop: CASSLVGQGRPDTQYF. The CDR3 region has the DNA TGTGCCAGCAGCTTAGTCGGGCAGGGTCGTCCAGATACGCAGTATTTT.

The CDR3 DNA reads as TGCGCCAGCAGCTTGGGGCGGGCTGGCTCCTACGAGCAGTACTTC. Its translation: CASSLGRAGSYEQYF. The genes are TRBV5-1 and TRBJ2-7; TRBD2 might be the D (5 bases). CDR1 is SGHRS and CDR2 is YFSETQ in the germline V gene. There are 15 residues in the CDR3. Deletions cut 0 bases from V and 0 bases from J, with 10 bases between.

This rearrangement joins TRBV27 to TRBJ1-5, with D possibly being TRBD1 (5 bases). The ends were cut back, 6 bases at V and 7 bases at J, with 13 bases in the middle. The germline gives CDR1 MNHEY, CDR2 SMNVEV (reference sequence). CDR3 length: 13 residues. CDR3 coding DNA: TGTGCCAGCAGGAAGGGACTAGCGCAGCCCCAGCATTTT. Its translation: CASRKGLAQPQHF.

This chain links TRBV15 with TRBJ2-4; no reliable D call. This CDR3 region has 14 residues. Germline V gene sequence: CDR1 LNHNV, CDR2 YYDKDF (reference sequence). The V gene lost 6 bases and the J gene lost 0 bases, with 9 bases spanning the gap. The CDR3: CATSFRLAKNIQYF. CDR3 in DNA: TGTGCCACCAGTTTCCGGTTAGCCAAAAACATTCAGTACTTC. The variable domain in full, completed from reference TRBV15 and TRBJ2-4, reads DAMVIQNPRYQVTQFGKPVTLSCSQTLNHNVMYWYQQKSSQAPKLLFHYYDKDFNNEADTPDNFQSRRPNTSFCFLDIRSPGLGDTAMYLCATSFRLAKNIQYFGAGTRLSVL.

This chain joins TRBV4-2 and TRBJ1-5, with TRBD1 matching 8 bases. V lost 5 bases to trimming and J lost 7 bases; unmatched junction nucleotides: 10. The CDR3 extends over 15 amino acids. Germline values: CDR1 LGHNA, CDR2 YNFKEQ. As DNA, the CDR3 is TGTGCCAGCAGCTTGGAACGACAGGGGACACAGCCCCAGCATTTT. Amino acids: CASSLERQGTQPQHF.

The V gene is TRBV28, the J gene TRBJ1-2; the D gene is possibly TRBD1 (6 bases). Trimming cost V 2 bases and J 6 bases, with 16 bases left between them. The CDR3 runs 15 residues. The germline V gene has CDR1 MDHEN and CDR2 SYDVKM. The CDR3 coding sequence is TGTGCCAGCAGTTTAGGGGGAGGGGGAGGTCATGGCTACACCTTC. It yields the protein CASSLGGGGGHGYTF.

The chain carries TRBV27 and TRBJ2-3; D might be TRBD2 (6 bases). CDR3 length: 16 residues. V lost 5 bases to trimming and J lost 1 base, with 16 bases between them. The germline gives CDR1 MNHEY, CDR2 SMNVEV (reference sequence). CDR3 nucleotide sequence: TGTGCCAGCAGTAACTATGGAGGGATCGGCACAGATACGCAGTATTTT. Its protein product is CASSNYGGIGTDTQYF.

The chain carries TRBV28 and TRBJ2-6; perhaps TRBD1 as D (5 bases). Germline lookup yields CDR1 MDHEN and CDR2 SYDVKM. This CDR3 has 16 residues. Trimming removed 3 bases at V and 1 base at J, with 10 bases between. The CDR3 DNA is TGTGCCAGCAGTTTCACAGGATCTTCTGGGGCCAACGTCCTGACTTTC. Encoded protein: CASSFTGSSGANVLTF. Full variable domain (remainder filled in from reference TRBV28 and TRBJ2-6): DVKVTQSSRYLVKRTGEKVFLECVQDMDHENMFWYRQDPGLGLRLIYFSYDVKMKEKGDIPEGYSVSREKKERFSLILESASTNQTSMYLCASSFTGSSGANVLTFGAGSRLTVL.